Included here is one TCR beta chain sequence, with context. This entry comes from a study of blood T cell repertoires in COVID-19. Background on the study: From T cells, B-cell-depleted T cells, or PBMCs came the material, which was cDNA or gDNA.

Germline lookup yields CDR1 GTSNPN and CDR2 SVGIG (reference sequence). The CDR3 runs 15 residues. V lost 5 bases, J lost 4 bases, and 11 bases stayed unmatched. Per the authors' pipeline: Estimates of nucleated cell counts were drawn from the amplification of reference gene primers. Libraries were prepared by immunoSEQ multiplex PCR; TCRdb keeps only in-frame clonotypes and omits some of them. V and J calls and clone size are those listed in that table; D and trimming were worked out from the DNA. The sample yields about 69,000 clones, under 85% seen once. Seattle's cohort entered during active infection and was followed longitudinally.

This receptor was identified in a man aged 45-65 years with COVID-19, enrolled during active disease. The J gene is TRBJ1-5, the V gene TRBV30, with 7 positions matching TRBD1. The source material was peripheral blood. The DNA of the CDR3 is TGTGCCTGGTCTCCCGGACAGGTTGAGAATCAGCCCCAGCATTTT. Amino acid sequence: CAWSPGQVENQPQHF.